One and the same sample provided the 4 T cell receptor beta chains below, sequenced in a study of breast tumors, draining lymph nodes, adjacent tissues. One entry per CDR3 protein results from TCRdb running MiXCR on the multiplex PCR reads. The sample shows fewer than 250,000 distinct CDR3 sequences, about 32% of them seen only once. The lymph nodes were axillary draining lymph nodes from breast cancer patients. Source material: axillary lymph node tissue. These receptors originate from a female donor with breast cancer. Some clones in this sample may be carry-over from other donors' samples.

Of note for this clonotype: At one of its ends the junction is not consistent with the germline gene, which may arise from a read error. The chain uses TRBV9 and TRBJ1-3, with D hard to call. The CDR3 extends over 11 amino acids. Germline CDR1 and CDR2: SGDLS and YYNGEE. CDR3 coding DNA: TGTGCCAGCAGCTTGGAAAACGCCATATATTTT. Protein sequence: CASSLENAIYF.

This sequence joins TRBV7-3 and TRBJ2-3; D gene uncertain. TRBJ1-5 matches the DNA end more closely, so the J call is doubtful. Germline V gene lookup returns CDR1 SGHTA and CDR2 FQGTGA. The CDR3 contains 15 residues. In DNA, the CDR3 is TGTGCCAGCAGTCAAACCCAGTTTAGCACAGATGCGCAGCATTTT. Protein: CASSQTQFSTDAQHF.

This clonotype occurred once. The gene calls are TRBV18 and TRBJ1-3; D is perhaps TRBD1 (5 bases). Trimming shortened V by 5 bases and J by 0 bases, and 14 bases separated the two germline ends. This CDR3 comprises 16 residues. Germline CDR1 KGHSH, CDR2 LQKENI. The CDR3 coding sequence is TGTGCCAGCTCATCTATGACAGTAGGCTCTGGAAACACCATATATTTT. The encoded protein is CASSSMTVGSGNTIYF.

As for this clonotype: The junction departs from germline at one end; a sequencing error may be responsible. This chain uses TRBV2 with TRBJ2-5; TRBD2 aligns across 8 bases. The germline V gene encodes CDR1 SNHLY and CDR2 FYNNEI. This CDR3 comprises 16 residues. This chain's CDR3 is CASTKGLAQRGGPKTF. The CDR3 DNA follows: TGTGCCAGCACAAAAGGACTAGCCCAACGGGGGGGACCCAAGACCTTC.